The rows below give T cell receptor beta chains drawn from one sample of a study of blood T cell repertoires in COVID-19. The protocol was immunoSEQ multiplex PCR, while the TCRdb copy is restricted to in-frame clones and leaves out a portion. Counted here are around 290,000 clones, 75% to 90% occurring once; the ten biggest clones make up approximately 1.5%. Material for sequencing was PBMCs or T cells enriched from blood (not recorded which). The receptor set was obtained from a woman aged 40-49 years who had recovered from COVID-19. Both conserved end residues are part of each CDR3. A D gene is named only where the DNA matches it firmly. A row's size may be missing; if present it is once, few, many or a size class.

j_call d_call v_call clone_size cdr3_nt cdr3_aa
TRBJ2-5 TRBD2 TRBV7-2 . TGTGCCAGCAGCTACCGCCGGTTCGCGGGGGGAGAGACCCAGTACTTC CASSYRRFAGGETQYF
TRBJ1-5 . TRBV19 few TGTGCCAGTACCTACAGGGAGTATAGCAATCAGCCCCAGCATTTT CASTYREYSNQPQHF
TRBJ1-1 . TRBV29-1 . TGCAGCGCCGCCGGGGGGAACACTGAAGCTTTCTTT CSAAGGNTEAFF
TRBJ2-1 . TRBV25-1 . TGTGCCAGCAGTGGACATCGGGGGAGGTGGTTCTTC CASSGHRGRWFF
TRBJ1-6 . TRBV18 . TGTGCCAGCTCACCACGGGGAGAGGGAACCTCACCCCTCCACTTT CASSPRGEGTSPLHF
TRBJ2-3 TRBD1 TRBV6-6 once TGTGCCAGCAGTTACTCGAGACAGGGGAGACCAGATACGCAGTATTTT CASSYSRQGRPDTQYF
TRBJ2-1 TRBD1 TRBV24-1 once TGTGCCACCAGCGCAGGGGGCCGTGTGAGGGGTAACAATGAGCAGTTCTTC CATSAGGRVRGNNEQFF
TRBJ2-7 TRBD1 TRBV5-1 . TGCGCCAGCAGCATGCCCCAGGGGGCTGGCGAGCAGTACTTC CASSMPQGAGEQYF
TRBJ1-3 . TRBV3-1/TRBV3-2 . TGTGCCAGCAGCCTCGGAGTGGGAAACACCATATATTTT CASSLGVGNTIYF
TRBJ1-1 . TRBV18 . TGTGCCAGCTCGGAGGACGGGAACACTGAAGCTTTCTTT CASSEDGNTEAFF
TRBJ2-2 . TRBV12-3/TRBV12-4 . TGTGCCAGCAGTGTAAAGGGGCTCGGGGAGCTGTTTTTT CASSVKGLGELFF
TRBJ2-1 . TRBV7-2 . TGTGCCAGCAGCTTAAGACAGGACTCCTACAATGAGCAGTTCTTC CASSLRQDSYNEQFF
TRBJ2-3 TRBD2 TRBV7-9 . TGTGCCAGCAGCCCGATCGGGCGGGGGGCCACAGATACGCAGTATTTT CASSPIGRGATDTQYF
TRBJ2-7 TRBD2 TRBV10-3 . TGTGCCATCAGTTCGACTAGCGGGTCCTACGAGCAGTACTTC CAISSTSGSYEQYF
TRBJ2-7 . TRBV5-8 once TGTGCCAGCAGCTTGCGGGACTACGAGCAGTACTTC CASSLRDYEQYF
TRBJ1-5 . TRBV4-1 . TGCGCCAGCAGCCAAGATGGCAGGGAAGGATGGAATCAGCCCCAGCATTTT CASSQDGREGWNQPQHF
TRBJ2-3 . TRBV10-3 . TGTGCCATCACTCCACAGGTTCTGGATACGCAGTATTTT CAITPQVLDTQYF
TRBJ1-3 . TRBV4-1 . TGCGCCAGCAGCCAAGCTGTTCGCGACAGGTTAAACACCATATATTTT CASSQAVRDRLNTIYF
TRBJ2-1 TRBD1 TRBV18 once TGTGCCAGCTCACCGGCCGGACAGGGAAGTACCCGGGGGCAGTTCTTC CASSPAGQGSTRGQFF
TRBJ2-7 . TRBV4-3 . TGCGCCAGCAGCCAAGTCGCAGGGGACTACGAGCAGTACTTC CASSQVAGDYEQYF
TRBJ2-5 . TRBV18 . TGTGCCAGCTCACTTCGAGGAGGAGAGACCCAGTACTTC CASSLRGGETQYF
TRBJ1-2 . TRBV7-9 once TGTGCCAGCAGCTTAGGGGCCTATCCGGATGGCTACACCTTC CASSLGAYPDGYTF
TRBJ1-6 . TRBV29-1 . TGCAGCGTTGAGTCTGTTGGGCCCCATAATTCACCCCTCCACTTT CSVESVGPHNSPLHF
TRBJ2-1 . TRBV30 . TGTGCCTGCAAATCATACAATGAGCAGTTCTTC CACKSYNEQFF
TRBJ1-1 . TRBV19 . TGTGCCAGTAGTCCCTTGACAGGCCTTACGCCTGAAGCTTTCTTT CASSPLTGLTPEAFF
TRBJ2-7 . TRBV10-1 . TGCGCCAGCACGGGGGGCTGGTACTTC CASTGGWYF
TRBJ1-2 . TRBV7-3 . TGTGCCAGCAGCCCCGGACTGGTAGGAGGCTACACCTTC CASSPGLVGGYTF
TRBJ1-2 . TRBV27 . TGTGCCAGCAGTTTAATGGCTACACAGGGAAGTGGCTACACCTTC CASSLMATQGSGYTF
TRBJ1-3 . TRBV5-4 . TGTGCCAGCAGCTTTAGCCCGACGAGCTCTGGAAACACCATATATTTT CASSFSPTSSGNTIYF
TRBJ2-3 TRBD2 TRBV7-2 . TGTGCCAGCAGCACCGGGACTAGCGGGGTCCTTCCGCAGTATTTT CASSTGTSGVLPQYF